The T cell receptor beta chain described here comes from a study of early T cells in non-severe SARS-CoV-2 infection. The wider study: Whole-blood bulk RNA, unsorted, was sequenced, and chains were unpaired. Overall study findings and caveats: VDJdb matches were skewed toward anti-spike CD8 T cell responses.

As part of library construction, unique molecular identifiers were attached to individual cDNA molecules. A single record per CDR3 protein comes from TCRdb applying MiXCR to the 5' RACE reads. The table includes 42,000 or so distinct CDR3 sequences, approximately 6.3% detected once. This clonotype was observed a few times. Its antigen is unidentified. V lost 7 bases, J lost 1 base, and 9 bases lay in between. The CDR3 runs 13 residues. The germline gives CDR1 SNHLY, CDR2 FYNNEI. This chain uses TRBV2 with TRBJ2-3; D unresolved. This specimen consisted of whole blood, obtained at baseline. The TCR comes from an adult who was a healthcare worker with PCR-confirmed SARS-CoV-2 infection or an uninfected control (not recorded which). The CDR3 nucleotides read TGTGCCAGCAAAGGACCAGGCACAGATACGCAGTATTTT. Its translation: CASKGPGTDTQYF.